Each of the 17 T cell receptor beta chains below was sequenced from the same sample in a study of T cell responses to AZD1222 COVID-19 vaccine. Assay used: immunoSEQ multiplex PCR; TCRdb lists only in-frame clones, some missing. The top ten clones hold 5% to 6% of a sample with approximately 130,000 clones, approximately 91% of them seen once. Source: peripheral blood, taken 28 days after the second AZD1222 dose. The origin of the receptors is an adult who received the AZD1222 COVID-19 vaccine.

The rearrangement uses TRBV3-1 (or the pseudogene TRBV3-2) and TRBJ1-5; 9 nucleotides align to TRBD1. CDR1 is LGHDT, CDR2 YNNKEL, per germline (reference sequence). V lost 3 bases to trimming and J lost 7 bases; unmatched junction nucleotides: 7. CDR3 length: 15 amino acids. The CDR3 protein is CASSQGDRERQPQHF. DNA for the CDR3: TGTGCCAGCAGCCAGGGGGACAGGGAACGACAGCCCCAGCATTTT.

The V call is TRBV18, the J call TRBJ2-1, with 8 bases identical to TRBD2. The CDR3 consists of 14 residues. V gave up 2 bases and J gave up 3 bases; unmatched junction bases: 0. Germline CDR1 KGHSH, CDR2 LQKENI. The DNA of the CDR3 is TGTGCCAGCTCACCAACTAGCGGCTACAATGAGCAGTTCTTC. The encoded protein is CASSPTSGYNEQFF.

This clone was counted a single time. This chain uses TRBV28 with TRBJ1-5; 10 nucleotides agree with TRBD1. This CDR3 spans 15 amino acids. CDR1 is MDHEN and CDR2 is SYDVKM in the germline V gene. Unmatched junction bases numbered 3, after V lost 5 bases and J lost 2 bases. The CDR3 spells CASSPGTGGNQPQHF. Written as DNA, the CDR3 is TGTGCCAGCAGTCCGGGGACAGGGGGCAATCAGCCCCAGCATTTT.

J is TRBJ1-2 and V is TRBV9, with 8 bases aligning to TRBD1. Germline CDR1 is SGDLS and CDR2 is YYNGEE. The CDR3 runs to 15 residues. Losses at the gene ends were 4 bases for V and 3 bases for J; bases not matched to a gene: 8. The CDR3 here is CASSPRTGSDYGYTF. The CDR3 nucleotides read TGTGCCAGCAGCCCGCGGACAGGGAGCGACTATGGCTACACCTTC.

The DNA for the CDR3 is TGTGCCAGCAGCGAAACCTCGGGGGAAGGAATGCAGTTCTTC. It yields the protein CASSETSGEGMQFF. The J gene is TRBJ2-1, the V gene TRBV7-2, with a weak D call TRBD2 (6 bases). The V and J ends lost 5 bases and 12 bases respectively, with 20 bases between them. This CDR3 region has 14 residues. Looked up from germline, CDR1 is SGHTA and CDR2 is FQGNSA.

The CDR3 DNA reads as TGTGCCCGGGACAGGGGGTCTGGTGCAACTAATGAAAAACTGTTTTTT. Its translation is CARDRGSGATNEKLFF. The chain joins TRBV30 to TRBJ1-4, with TRBD1 identical over 11 bases. This CDR3 has 16 amino acids. V lost 8 bases and J lost 0; bases outside the gene matches: 8. From germline, CDR1 is GTSNPN and CDR2 SVGIG (reference sequence).

The V call is TRBV15, the J call TRBJ1-1; maybe TRBD1 (5 bases). The V gene lost 0 bases and the J gene lost 5 bases, with 10 bases spanning the gap. The CDR3 has 14 amino acids. Germline V gene data show CDR1 as LNHNV and CDR2 as YYDKDF (reference sequence). CDR3 loop: CATSRDAGGTEAFF. The CDR3 DNA is TGTGCCACCAGCAGAGATGCGGGGGGGACTGAAGCTTTCTTT.

This chain joins TRBV5-4 and TRBJ1-2; D unresolved. CDR3 length: 14 residues. Germline V gives CDR1 SGHNT, CDR2 YYREEE (reference sequence). The V gene lost 7 bases and the J gene lost 5 bases, with 18 bases spanning the gap. CDR3 in amino acids: CASGRAGDPYGYTF. The CDR3 region has the DNA TGTGCCAGCGGAAGGGCGGGAGATCCTTATGGCTACACCTTC.

The V call is TRBV28, the J call TRBJ1-6; D is unclear. Germline V gene data show CDR1 as MDHEN and CDR2 as SYDVKM. This CDR3 has 15 residues. Trimming pared 5 bases from V and 7 bases from J, leaving 15 bases between. The CDR3 is CASSPPDGSNSPLHF. The CDR3 nucleotides read TGTGCCAGCAGTCCCCCGGACGGTTCGAATTCACCCCTCCACTTT.

The genes are TRBV6-6 and TRBJ1-5, with a possible D match to TRBD1 (5 bases). V lost 6 bases and J 0 bases, leaving 12 bases between the germline ends. Germline assignment: CDR1 MNHNY and CDR2 SVGAGI (reference sequence). The CDR3 runs to 15 residues. CDR3 in DNA: TGTGCCAGCAGATGGGACCAATATAGCAATCAGCCCCAGCATTTT. It is translated as CASRWDQYSNQPQHF.

The chain carries TRBV29-1 and TRBJ1-2; 8 bases fit TRBD1. The V segment lost 0 bases and the J segment 2 bases; nucleotides outside the gene matches: 2. Germline CDR1 reads SQVTM; CDR2 reads ANQGSEA. This CDR3 contains 14 residues. CDR3 amino acids: CSVEDQGANYGYTF. CDR3 DNA sequence: TGCAGCGTTGAAGATCAGGGGGCGAACTATGGCTACACCTTC.

This clone has a single count. This CDR3 reads CASSTNSGEKLFF. The CDR3 DNA follows: TGTGCCAGCTCAACAAACAGCGGTGAAAAACTGTTTTTT. This chain links TRBV18 with TRBJ1-4; D is unresolved. Germline lookup yields CDR1 KGHSH and CDR2 LQKENI. This CDR3 has 13 residues. Deletions cut 5 bases from V and 7 bases from J, with 11 bases between.

There are a few counts of this clone. The CDR3 nucleotides read TGTGCCAGCAGCGTCGGGACAGCGGAGGGAAACTATGGCTACACCTTC. Translation: CASSVGTAEGNYGYTF. The chain links TRBV7-3 to TRBJ1-2; 7 bases agree with TRBD1. V lost 5 bases and J lost 2; bases outside the gene matches: 11. Germline V gives CDR1 SGHTA, CDR2 FQGTGA. The CDR3 runs 16 residues.

This chain links TRBV19 with TRBJ1-1; D remains ambiguous. Germline assignment: CDR1 LNHDA and CDR2 SQIVND (reference sequence). Trimming took off 7 bases at V and 4 bases at J, with 13 bases between the two ends. The CDR3 extends over 13 amino acids. In DNA, the CDR3 is TGTGCCAGTAACCCTTCGACGAGCACTGAAGCTTTCTTT. It is translated as CASNPSTSTEAFF.

This clone was observed once. Written as DNA, the CDR3 is TGTGCCAGCAGTCCGGACAGGGGGGACTATGGCTACACCTTC. The encoded protein is CASSPDRGDYGYTF. The chain combines TRBV2 with TRBJ1-2, with 10 bases that match TRBD1. The germline CDR1 and CDR2 sequences are SNHLY and FYNNEI. The V and J ends lost 5 bases and 3 bases, in that order; junction bases with no gene match: 3. CDR3 length equals 14 residues.

The rearrangement uses TRBV20-1 and TRBJ1-2; D unclear. The ends were cut back, 3 bases at V and 8 bases at J, with 13 bases in the middle. This CDR3 has 12 residues. The V gene's germline CDR1 is DFQATT and CDR2 SNEGSKA (reference sequence). CDR3 amino acids: CSASRRKEGYTF. CDR3 sequence (DNA): TGCAGTGCTAGTCGCCGGAAGGAGGGCTACACCTTC.

The chain recombines TRBV28 with TRBJ1-2; 8 bases are a match to TRBD1. This CDR3 is built from 13 residues. The germline V gene encodes CDR1 MDHEN and CDR2 SYDVKM. Trimming cost V 5 bases and J 4 bases; bases outside gene matches: 3. CDR3 amino acids: CASSLGQGYGYTF. The CDR3 nucleotides are TGTGCCAGCAGTCTCGGACAGGGCTATGGCTACACCTTC.